This T cell receptor (beta chain) was obtained from a study of CD8+ T cells in alopecia areata. Whole-study context: Each day, treated patients took oral tofacitinib twice, at 5 to 10 mg per dose. Patients remained on tofacitinib for 6 to 18 months and then went 6 months without it. General study results and limits: Compared with normal scalp, lesional scalp had higher clonality and more expanded CD8+ clones.

To note about this clone: Its antigen remains unidentified.

CD4+ and CD8+ T cells were sorted from PBMCs. Reverse transcribed after extraction, RNA yielded cDNA as the sequencing template. Sequenced by immunoSEQ multiplex PCR; TCRdb stores in-frame clones only, minus some. The sample yields approximately 89,000 clones, about 45% seen once. The sample consisted of CD4+ T cells sorted from blood. The origin of this receptor is a human donor with alopecia areata.

The CDR3 DNA follows: TGTGCCAGCAAAGACGCTCGAGGGCGGAACACCGGGGAGCTGTTTTTT. Protein product: CASKDARGRNTGELFF. The V and J genes are TRBV6-4 and TRBJ2-2, with D possibly being TRBD2 (5 bases). V was pared by 7 bases and J by 1 base, with 16 bases between. Germline lookup yields CDR1 MRHNA and CDR2 SNTAGT. The length of the CDR3 is 16 residues.